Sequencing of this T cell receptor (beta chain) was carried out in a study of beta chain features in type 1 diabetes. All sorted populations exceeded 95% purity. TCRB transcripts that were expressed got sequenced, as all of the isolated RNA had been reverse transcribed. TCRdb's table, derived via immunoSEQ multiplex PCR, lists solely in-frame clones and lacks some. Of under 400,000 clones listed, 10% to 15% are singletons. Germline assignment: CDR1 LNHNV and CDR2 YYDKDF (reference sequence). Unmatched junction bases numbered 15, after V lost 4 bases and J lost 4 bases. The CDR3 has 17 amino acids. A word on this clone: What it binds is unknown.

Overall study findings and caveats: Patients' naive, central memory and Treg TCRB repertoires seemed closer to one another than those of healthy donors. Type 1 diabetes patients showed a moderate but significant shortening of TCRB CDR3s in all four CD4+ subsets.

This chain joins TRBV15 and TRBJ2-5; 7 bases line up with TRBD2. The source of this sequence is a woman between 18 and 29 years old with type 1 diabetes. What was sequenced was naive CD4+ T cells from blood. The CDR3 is CATSTQAGPWGGETQYF. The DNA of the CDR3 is TGTGCCACCAGCACCCAAGCGGGACCCTGGGGGGGAGAGACCCAGTACTTC.